This T cell receptor beta chain stems from a study of blood T cell repertoires in COVID-19 (TCRdb year 2020). Background on the whole study: Samples covering the acute and convalescent phases of COVID-19 were provided by collaborators in the United States, Italy and Spain. The material from the prospective study consisted of cDNA or gDNA derived from T cells, B-cell-depleted T cells, or PBMCs. A de-identified subject ID, COVID-19 status, age in years and sex were almost always included in the sample metadata. Subjects who had been exposed to COVID-19, were actively infected with it, or had recovered from it provided the deeply sampled blood TCRbeta repertoires that made up the dataset. Where available, HLA class I and class II types were obtained from metadata supplied by the sample provider rather than from assay-based typing. The samples were drawn from two sources: the first 160 participants of the ongoing ImmuneRACE study, and some 1,300 subjects contributed by 6 global collaborators. A freely available public database, intended as a resource for researchers studying the immune response to SARS-CoV-2, is where the repertoires were released. General findings and caveats noted by the study authors: Clinical and demographic metadata were provided uncurated, with the amount varying by source and participant.

TCRbeta CDR3 regions were amplified from genomic DNA by means of the immunoSEQ Assay, a bias-controlled multiplex PCR. For the original study's pipeline: The number of nucleated cells in each sample was estimated from the amplification of reference gene primers within the assay. To quantify the absolute abundance of each unique TCRbeta CDR3 rearrangement, sequence reads were collapsed and filtered. For each sample, productive Simpson clonality was calculated as the square root of Simpson's diversity index across productive rearrangements. In TCRdb, the immuneACCESS table is reduced to in-frame sequences with V and J assigned. These tables do not hold every clone; where another copy was compared, an unresolved V gene accounts for under half, and the others remain unexplained. V, J and clone size were drawn from that table, and D and trimming were deduced from the DNA. Counted in this sample were some 200,000 clones; approximately 85% of them appeared once. The ten largest clonotypes hold roughly 5.5% of the sample.

One collaborating source in Seattle enrolled patients while the patients were actively infected and followed the patients over time throughout the course of disease. Each collaborating institution followed its own protocols to collect whole blood in K2EDTA tubes. For TCRbeta analysis, collaborators shipped samples as frozen whole blood, isolated PBMCs, or DNA extracted from either of those sample types. Its CDR3 holds 13 amino acids, cysteine through phenylalanine. The entry retains the CDR3 DNA only, 39 bases that are in frame from base 1. V was cut back by 5 bases and J by 3 bases, leaving a gap of 10 bases between them. Sequences SGHTA (CDR1) and FQGNSA (CDR2) are obtained from the germline V gene. Details on this clone: Its recognized antigen is unknown. It has no much larger one-base neighbor in the sample; base qualities were not kept.

This chain joins TRBV7-2 to TRBJ1-1, with no reliable assignment of the D segment. This receptor was obtained from an older woman with COVID-19, enrolled during active disease. Sequencing input: peripheral blood. The CDR3 amino acid sequence is: CASSPRRDTEAFF. The DNA is as follows: TGTGCCAGCAGCCCCCGGCGGGACACTGAAGCTTTCTTT.